The rows below give T cell receptor beta chains drawn from one sample of a study of blood T cells in healthy people across ages. MiXCR, applied by TCRdb to the 5' RACE reads, yields one record per CDR3 protein. The repertoire consists of about 1.1 million distinct CDR3 sequences, with around two fifths occurring once and the leading ten covering around 13%. The sequenced sample consisted of blood. All receptors derive from a man aged 18 to 35 in good health. The CDR3 runs from the conserved cysteine through the conserved F or W. D genes are given only for firm matches. Clone sizes are given selectively: once, few, many, or a class where the clone is expanded.

clone size,J gene,D gene,V gene,CDR3 DNA,CDR3 protein
-,TRBJ2-1,TRBD1,TRBV4-3,TGCGCCAGCAGCCAAGAACCTTACGGGACAGATAGATACAATGAGCAGTTCTTC,CASSQEPYGTDRYNEQFF
-,TRBJ2-3,TRBD1,TRBV20-1,TGCAGTGCTACCAAACAAAACGGACAGGGTGGTGCAGATACGCAGTATTTT,CSATKQNGQGGADTQYF
-,TRBJ2-1,TRBD2,TRBV4-2,TGTGCCAGCAGCCAAGATTTCAGCGGGGGTACCTACAATGAGCAGTTCTTC,CASSQDFSGGTYNEQFF
few,TRBJ1-2,TRBD1,TRBV20-1,TGCAGTGCTGAGGACCGGGACAGGAGACAGTATGGCTACACCTTC,CSAEDRDRRQYGYTF
-,TRBJ1-3,-,TRBV19,TGTGCCACCAACTCTGGAAACACCATATATTTT,CATNSGNTIYF
-,TRBJ2-2,TRBD1,TRBV4-1,TGCGCCAGCAGCCAACGAAGGGACAGCATGGCCGGGGAGCTGTTTTTT,CASSQRRDSMAGELFF
once,TRBJ1-1,-,TRBV29-1,TGCAGCGTTGAAGTGCGGGGAGGGACGCCCGAAGCTTTCTTT,CSVEVRGGTPEAFF
-,TRBJ2-5,TRBD2,TRBV5-1,TGCGCCAGCAGCTTGGGTCGTCGGCTAGCGGGAGTCGGGGAGACCCAGTACTTC,CASSLGRRLAGVGETQYF
-,TRBJ1-2,-,TRBV20-1,TGCAGTGCTAGAGTTGGAGTCCATGGCTACACCTTC,CSARVGVHGYTF
-,TRBJ2-1,TRBD2,TRBV28,TGTGCCAGTGGTAGCGGGGGGGGATACAATGAGCAGTTCTTC,CASGSGGGYNEQFF
-,TRBJ1-1,-,TRBV12-3/TRBV12-4,TGTGCCAGCAGTAGCAGTCCGAAGGCTTTCTTT,CASSSSPKAFF
-,TRBJ1-2,-,TRBV20-1,TGCAGTGCTAGGGAAAGGACTCTTAACTATGGCTACACCTTC,CSARERTLNYGYTF
-,TRBJ2-7,-,TRBV12-3/TRBV12-4,TGTGCCAGCACTGCCTCCTACGAGCAGTACTTC,CASTASYEQYF
-,TRBJ2-7,TRBD2,TRBV20-1,TGCAGTGCCCCCCCAGCGGGAGAAACCTACGAGCAGTACTTC,CSAPPAGETYEQYF
few,TRBJ2-1,TRBD1,TRBV12-5,TGTGCTAGTGGTTTGGACCGGGACAGGGGCTACAATGAGCAGTTCTTC,CASGLDRDRGYNEQFF
-,TRBJ1-4,-,TRBV2,TGTGCCAGCAGGGGGGATCAAAATGAAAAACTGTTTTTT,CASRGDQNEKLFF